This T cell receptor beta chain comes out of a study of T cell responses to AZD1222 COVID-19 vaccine. General observations from the study: Spike-specific TCR breadth and depth both grew after two AZD1222 doses. Reports say nearly half of spike-specific TCRs go after unmutated variant regions. The sample set comprised mostly white British donors with more females, and clonal diversity was possibly underestimated.

Method: immunoSEQ multiplex PCR; TCRdb's copy keeps in-frame clones and lacks some. Of 100,000 to 130,000 clones listed, about 90% are singletons. The CDR3 sequence is 15 residues long. V was cut by 3 bases and J by 5 bases, with 13 bases left in between. Germline loops: CDR1 SEHNR, CDR2 FQNEAQ (reference sequence). Comment on this clone: What it binds is not known.

The receptor's source is an adult who received the AZD1222 COVID-19 vaccine. The chain employs TRBV7-9 and TRBJ1-4; possible D gene TRBD1, 5 bases. The input for sequencing was peripheral blood, taken 28 days after the second AZD1222 dose. CDR3 loop: CASSLGDGLNEKLFF. In DNA, the CDR3 is TGTGCCAGCAGCTTGGGGGACGGACTCAATGAAAAACTGTTTTTT. Full variable domain (missing parts from reference TRBV7-9 and TRBJ1-4): DTGVSQNPRHKITKRGQNVTFRCDPISEHNRLYWYRQTLGQGPEFLTYFQNEAQLEKSRLLSDRFSAERPKGSFSTLEIQRTEQGDSAMYLCASSLGDGLNEKLFFGSGTQLSVL.